These T cell receptor beta chains were read from a single sample in a study of blood T cell repertoires in COVID-19. The table came from immunoSEQ multiplex PCR; TCRdb's copy has only in-frame clones and leaves some out. Of 110,000 to 150,000 clones in the sample, 80% are singletons; the top ten hold approximately 3.5%. The sequenced sample consisted of peripheral blood. The origin of the receptors is a man aged 65 to 85 who had recovered from COVID-19. The CDR3 runs from the conserved cysteine through the conserved F or W. Fields, in order: D gene, V gene, J gene, clone size, CDR3 protein, CDR3 DNA. A D gene is named only where the DNA matches it firmly. Size values are once, few and many counts, or a class for expanded clones, and some rows have none.

.	TRBV11-3	TRBJ1-1	.	CASSPAQGTEAFF	TGTGCCAGCAGCCCAGCGCAAGGCACTGAAGCTTTCTTT
TRBD2	TRBV15	TRBJ2-2	.	CATPLPGLAGAIDTGELFF	TGTGCCACCCCCCTACCGGGACTAGCGGGAGCCATCGACACCGGGGAGCTGTTTTTT
.	TRBV7-9	TRBJ1-2	.	CASSRTSRRSYGANYGYTF	TGTGCCAGCAGCCGCACCTCACGGAGGAGTTACGGGGCTAACTATGGCTACACCTTC
.	TRBV9	TRBJ2-1	.	CASSVDGNSYNEQFF	TGTGCCAGCAGCGTAGACGGGAACTCCTACAATGAGCAGTTCTTC
.	TRBV27	TRBJ2-1	.	CASSLSGGSYNEQFF	TGTGCCAGCAGTTTATCCGGAGGGTCCTACAATGAGCAGTTCTTC
.	TRBV28	TRBJ2-3	.	CASAIPGEDTQYF	TGTGCCAGCGCAATCCCAGGGGAGGATACGCAGTATTTT
TRBD1	TRBV10-3	TRBJ1-5	.	CAISGQGGNQPQHF	TGTGCCATCAGTGGACAGGGTGGCAATCAGCCCCAGCATTTT
.	TRBV5-6	TRBJ1-1	.	CASSAVFSLPGGTEAFF	TGTGCCAGCAGTGCGGTTTTCAGTCTACCGGGGGGCACTGAAGCTTTCTTT
TRBD1	TRBV4-1	TRBJ2-7	once	CASSHSDRGIHEQYF	TGCGCCAGCAGCCATTCGGACAGGGGAATTCACGAGCAGTACTTC
TRBD2	TRBV7-2	TRBJ2-7	few	CASSLSLAAYEQYF	TGTGCCAGCAGCTTATCACTAGCGGCCTACGAGCAGTACTTC
.	TRBV7-9	TRBJ2-7	.	CASSPAASYEQYF	TGTGCCAGCAGCCCAGCGGCAAGCTACGAGCAGTACTTC
.	TRBV3-1/TRBV3-2	TRBJ2-1	.	CASSQARENGNNEQFF	TGTGCCAGCAGCCAAGCCCGGGAGAACGGTAACAATGAGCAGTTCTTC
TRBD1	TRBV7-6	TRBJ2-3	.	CASSLGGQDTQYF	TGTGCCAGCAGCTTAGGGGGACAGGATACGCAGTATTTT
TRBD2	TRBV7-2	TRBJ2-2	few	CASSLLLRGDTGELFF	TGTGCCAGCAGCTTACTGTTGCGGGGGGACACCGGGGAGCTGTTTTTT
.	TRBV15	TRBJ2-5	.	CATSRERDLQETQYF	TGTGCCACCAGCAGAGAGCGGGATCTCCAAGAGACCCAGTACTTC
.	TRBV4-1	TRBJ2-3	.	CASSQSGTDTQYF	TGCGCCAGCAGCCAAAGCGGCACAGATACGCAGTATTTT
.	TRBV18	TRBJ2-7	.	CASSPTLGEQYF	TGTGCCAGCTCACCGACATTAGGCGAGCAGTACTTC
.	TRBV11-2	TRBJ2-5	.	CASSLPRETQYF	TGTGCCAGCAGCTTACCGAGGGAGACCCAGTACTTC
.	TRBV7-6	TRBJ2-6	.	CASSPSQGNSGANVLTF	TGTGCCAGCAGCCCTAGTCAGGGTAACTCTGGGGCCAACGTCCTGACTTTC
TRBD1	TRBV11-3	TRBJ2-7	.	CASSFTGTGGLQYF	TGTGCCAGCAGCTTCACCGGGACAGGGGGCCTGCAGTACTTC
.	TRBV9	TRBJ2-3	.	CASSVVGQGPDTQYF	TGTGCCAGCAGCGTAGTTGGCCAGGGTCCTGATACGCAGTATTTT
.	TRBV12-3/TRBV12-4	TRBJ1-2	.	CASGLIANYGYTF	TGTGCCAGCGGGCTCATCGCTAACTATGGCTACACCTTC
.	TRBV2	TRBJ1-5	medium-sized	CASSETASNQPQHF	TGTGCCAGCAGTGAGACAGCTAGCAATCAGCCCCAGCATTTT
.	TRBV30	TRBJ1-6	.	CAWSVLGGSPLHF	TGTGCCTGGAGTGTATTGGGGGGTTCACCCCTCCACTTT
.	TRBV7-2	TRBJ2-3	.	CASSLVLLDSQYF	TGTGCCAGCAGCTTAGTTTTGTTAGACTCTCAGTATTTT
TRBD1	TRBV29-1	TRBJ2-3	.	CSARPGTGMDTQYF	TGCAGCGCCCGCCCCGGGACAGGGATGGATACGCAGTATTTT
TRBD1	TRBV10-3	TRBJ2-2	.	CAISPETGTTGELFF	TGTGCCATCAGCCCAGAGACAGGGACCACCGGGGAGCTGTTTTTT
TRBD2	TRBV13	TRBJ2-1	once	CASSPRTSAINEQFF	TGTGCCAGCAGCCCCCGGACTAGCGCAATAAATGAGCAGTTCTTC
TRBD1	TRBV11-2	TRBJ1-3	few	CASSLEAGGALSGNTIYF	TGTGCCAGCAGCTTAGAGGCAGGGGGCGCCTTGTCTGGAAACACCATATATTTT